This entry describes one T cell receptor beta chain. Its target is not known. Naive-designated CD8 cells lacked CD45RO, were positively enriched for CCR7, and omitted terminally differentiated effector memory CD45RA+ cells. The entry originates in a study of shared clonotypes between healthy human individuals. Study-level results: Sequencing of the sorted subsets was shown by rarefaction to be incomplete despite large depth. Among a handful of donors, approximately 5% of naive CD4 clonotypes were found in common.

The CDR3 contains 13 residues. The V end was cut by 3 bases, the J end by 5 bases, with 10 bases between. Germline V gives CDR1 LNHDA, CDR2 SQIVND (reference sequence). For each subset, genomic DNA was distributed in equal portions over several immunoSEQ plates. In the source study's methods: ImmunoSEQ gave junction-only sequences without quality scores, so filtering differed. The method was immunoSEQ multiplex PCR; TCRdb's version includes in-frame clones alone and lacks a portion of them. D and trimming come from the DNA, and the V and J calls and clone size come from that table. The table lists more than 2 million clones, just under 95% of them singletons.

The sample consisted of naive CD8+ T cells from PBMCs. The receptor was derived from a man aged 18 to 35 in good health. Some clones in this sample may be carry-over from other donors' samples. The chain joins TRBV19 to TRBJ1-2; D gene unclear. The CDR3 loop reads CASSIRTHYGYTF. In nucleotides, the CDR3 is TGTGCCAGTAGTATTCGGACCCATTATGGCTACACCTTC. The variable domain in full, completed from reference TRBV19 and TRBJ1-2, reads DGGITQSPKYLFRKEGQNVTLSCEQNLNHDAMYWYRQDPGQGLRLIYYSQIVNDFQKGDIAEGYSVSREKKESFPLTVTSAQKNPTAFYLCASSIRTHYGYTFGSGTRLTVV.